This T cell receptor (beta chain) derives from a study of CD8+ T cells in alopecia areata. At the level of the study: Twice a day, 5 to 10 mg of oral tofacitinib was administered to treated patients.

Extracted from the samples, RNA was reverse transcribed into cDNA to serve as the sequencing template. The data were produced by immunoSEQ multiplex PCR, yet TCRdb's version contains in-frame clones alone and is incomplete. The sample has 150,000 to 200,000 clones, 55% to 75% seen once; the top ten hold roughly 0.99%. Treatment noted: oral pan-JAK inhibitor, 5-10 mg twice daily. PBMCs were stained for CD3, CD4 and CD8, and CD4+ and CD8+ T cells were sorted. Sample: CD4+ T cells sorted from blood, taken at week 4, from a patient treated with tofacitinib. The TCR sequence derives from a human donor with alopecia areata.

For the CDR3, the DNA is TGTGCCAGCAGCTTAGTTCGGCAAAGCGGCGGCTACACCTTC. Protein product: CASSLVRQSGGYTF. The V and J genes are TRBV7-8 and TRBJ1-2; D not resolved. Germline CDR1 SGHVS, CDR2 FQNEAQ. The V end lost 1 base, the J end lost 8 bases, and 14 bases lay between the germline ends. The CDR3 totals 14 residues.